This T cell receptor beta chain comes out of a study of T cells in Graves' hyperthyroidism and ophthalmopathy. Regarding the study as a whole: Classification by a 13 V-J model distinguished ophthalmopathy from stable hyperthyroidism.

There are many counts of this clonotype. Its matching antigen is unknown. Amplified TCR beta CDR3 regions derived from RNA transcripts. Using the HTBI primer set, a first-round RT-PCR was run on the TCR CDR3. TCRdb reprocessed the multiplex PCR reads via MiXCR and lists one record per CDR3 protein. The sample comprises around 400,000 distinct CDR3 sequences, approximately 25% of which are singletons, and more than 60% rests with the top ten. V trimming: 0 bases; J trimming: 2 bases; junction bases outside the gene matches: 3. This CDR3 contains 15 residues. Germline lookup yields CDR1 SGHRS and CDR2 YFSETQ.

The sequencing input was blood. The genes are TRBV5-1 and TRBJ2-3, with 7 bases aligning to TRBD2. This sequence was found in a man aged 50 to 60 with Graves' hyperthyroidism. CDR3 sequence (DNA): TGCGCCAGCAGCTTGGAACGGGGGGTCACAGATACGCAGTATTTT. Amino acids: CASSLERGVTDTQYF.